The clone carrying this T cell receptor beta chain was recorded once. This CDR3 spans 15 amino acids. Germline loops: CDR1 MNHEY, CDR2 SVGAGI. Trimming left V 6 bases short and J 3 bases short, with 14 bases between. This entry belongs to a study of PD-1 blockade in classical Hodgkin lymphoma. The time point is: cycle 4 day 1 (C4D1), after less than seven weeks of nivolumab. Each and every patient relapsed after autologous stem cell transplantation, and patients got differing brentuximab vedotin exposure. Sequenced by immunoSEQ multiplex PCR; TCRdb stores in-frame clones only, minus some. This table has approximately 89,000 clones, under 85% appearing once.

The gene calls are TRBV6-5 and TRBJ1-4, with D possibly TRBD1 on 5 matching bases. This specimen was peripheral blood mononuclear cells (PBMCs), taken before the fourth cycle of nivolumab. The clonotype comes from a human donor with classical Hodgkin lymphoma. CDR3 sequence (DNA): TGTGCCAGCAGCGCGCGAGGGGTATCTAATGAAAAACTGTTTTTT. It translates to CASSARGVSNEKLFF.